This T cell receptor beta chain appears in the sequencing data of a study of CD8 T cells in Susac syndrome. This CDR3 spans 12 amino acids. V lost 5 bases to trimming and J lost 0 bases, with 4 bases between them. The germline V gene has CDR1 DFQATT and CDR2 SNEGSKA (reference sequence). RNA totalling roughly 0.45 to 1 ug underwent reverse transcription with random hexamers. The CDR3 of TCR beta was amplified by immunoSEQ multiplex PCR across 54 Vbeta and 13 Jbeta. TCRdb reprocessed the immunoSEQ multiplex PCR reads via MiXCR and lists one record per CDR3 protein. The sample holds approximately 200,000 distinct CDR3 sequences, 95% seen once.

The genes are TRBV20-1 and TRBJ2-2, with D uncertain. The origin of this receptor is a human donor with multiple sclerosis. Sequenced material: CD4+ T cells from PBMCs. Here the CDR3 reads CSAGANTGELFF. CDR3 sequence (DNA): TGCAGTGCTGGGGCGAACACCGGGGAGCTGTTTTTT.